The sequence of this T cell receptor beta chain was determined in a study of shared clonotypes between healthy human individuals. Study conclusions and caveats: How much donors shared clonotypes was expected to be affected by sequencing depth.

Across several immunoSEQ plates, the genomic DNA of each subset was split evenly. About 30,000 T cell genomes, or 250 to 300 ng DNA, went into replicate PCRs of unsorted PBMC. Data came from immunoSEQ multiplex PCR; TCRdb stores just in-frame clones and leaves some out. Among hundreds of thousands of clones listed, approximately 80% were seen once. Comments on this clone: The antigen remains unidentified. A far larger clone is one nucleotide away, so this likely arose from a read error. In this CDR3 the conserved last residue, phenylalanine or tryptophan, is missing, so a read error is likely.

All the donors were Caucasian adults who lived in Nashville, Tennessee. Sequencing was carried out using PBMCs. The receptor comes from a woman aged 40-49 years in good health. Some clones in this sample may be carry-over from other donors' samples.

CDR3 region: CSVQGGGLANEQYL. The CDR3 nucleotides read TGCAGCGTCCAAGGAGGGGGACTAGCGAACGAGCAGTACCTC. V is TRBV29-1 and J is TRBJ2-7; 10 nucleotides line up with TRBD2. The CDR3 loop spans 14 amino acids. Germline V lookup: CDR1 SQVTM, CDR2 ANQGSEA. The V segment lost 6 bases and the J segment 5 bases; nucleotides outside the gene matches: 10.